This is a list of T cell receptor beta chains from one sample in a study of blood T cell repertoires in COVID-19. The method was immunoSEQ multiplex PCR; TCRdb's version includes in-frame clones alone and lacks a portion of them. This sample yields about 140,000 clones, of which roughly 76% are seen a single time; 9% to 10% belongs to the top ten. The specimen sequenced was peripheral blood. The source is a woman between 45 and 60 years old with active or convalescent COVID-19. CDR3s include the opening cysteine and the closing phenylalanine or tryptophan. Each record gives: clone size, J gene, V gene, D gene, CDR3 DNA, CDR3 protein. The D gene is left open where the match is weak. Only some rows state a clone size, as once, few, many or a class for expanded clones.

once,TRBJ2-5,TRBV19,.,TGTGCCAGTAAGTTTTCGGACACCGAAGAGACCCAGTACTTC,CASKFSDTEETQYF
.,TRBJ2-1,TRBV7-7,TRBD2,TGTGCCAGCAGCTTATATAGCGGGAGATCGAATGAGCAGTTCTTC,CASSLYSGRSNEQFF
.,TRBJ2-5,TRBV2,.,TGTGCCAGCAGTGACCAGGGCGCAGGAGAGACCCAGTACTTC,CASSDQGAGETQYF
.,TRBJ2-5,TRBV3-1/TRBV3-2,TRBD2,TGTGCCAGCAGCTCTAGCGGGGGGGCGGGACAAGAGACCCAGTACTTC,CASSSSGGAGQETQYF
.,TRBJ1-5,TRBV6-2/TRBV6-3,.,TGTGCCAGCAGTTACGGGGGGGCTGGCAATCAGCCCCAGCATTTT,CASSYGGAGNQPQHF
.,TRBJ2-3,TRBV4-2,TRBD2,TGTGCCAGCAGCCAAGATGGGCGGGGGGGCCGAGATACGCAGTATTTT,CASSQDGRGGRDTQYF
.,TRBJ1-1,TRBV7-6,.,TGTGCCAGCAGCTTAGAGGAGAGAATGAACACTGAAGCTTTCTTT,CASSLEERMNTEAFF
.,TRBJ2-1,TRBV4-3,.,TGCGCCAGCAGCCAAGTCGTTCCGGGCACGGGGGAGCAGTTCTTC,CASSQVVPGTGEQFF
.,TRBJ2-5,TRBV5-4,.,TGTGCCAGCAGCTCACCCTTGGCACAAGAGACCCAGTACTTC,CASSSPLAQETQYF
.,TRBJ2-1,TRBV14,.,TGTGCCAGCAGCCAAGTATCGGGGAACAATGAGCAGTTCTTC,CASSQVSGNNEQFF
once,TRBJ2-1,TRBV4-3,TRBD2,TGCGCCAGCAGCCAACCGGGACTAGCAGGGAATGAGCAGTTCTTC,CASSQPGLAGNEQFF
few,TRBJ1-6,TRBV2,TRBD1,TGTGCCAGCAAGGGACAGGGGCGATCACCCCTCCACTTT,CASKGQGRSPLHF
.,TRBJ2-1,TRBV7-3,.,TGTGCCAGCAGCCCCCAAGCCGGGGCCTACAATGAGCAGTTCTTC,CASSPQAGAYNEQFF
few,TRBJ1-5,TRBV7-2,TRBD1,TGTGCCAGCAGCTGGGGGACAGGGGTTCGCAATCAGCCCCAGCATTTT,CASSWGTGVRNQPQHF
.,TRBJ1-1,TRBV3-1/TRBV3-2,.,TGTGCCAGCAGCCAAGCACAGGGATACACAGCTTTCTTT,CASSQAQGYTAFF
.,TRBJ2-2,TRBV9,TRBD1,TGTGCCAGCAGCGTAGGACTACAGGGGACGAACACCGGGGAGCTGTTTTTT,CASSVGLQGTNTGELFF
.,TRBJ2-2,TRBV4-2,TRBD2,TGTGCCAGCAGCCAAGCGACTAGCACAAACACCGGGGAGCTGTTTTTT,CASSQATSTNTGELFF
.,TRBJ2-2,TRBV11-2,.,TGTGCCAGCAGCGTCAGTACCGGGGAGCTGTTTTTT,CASSVSTGELFF
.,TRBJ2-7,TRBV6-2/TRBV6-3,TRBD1,TGTGCCAGCAGTTCCAGGGACAGGCAATTGCTCTACGAGCAGTACTTC,CASSSRDRQLLYEQYF
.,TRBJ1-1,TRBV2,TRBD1,TGTGCCAGCAGCCGCGGACAGGGAGTGAACACTGAAGCTTTCTTT,CASSRGQGVNTEAFF
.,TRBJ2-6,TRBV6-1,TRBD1,TGTGCCAGCAGTGAACTCTGGACAGGCTTGGGATCTGGGGCCAACGTCCTGACTTTC,CASSELWTGLGSGANVLTF
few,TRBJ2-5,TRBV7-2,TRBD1,TGTGCCAGCGGGGGACAGGGATTATCCCAAGAGACCCAGTACTTC,CASGGQGLSQETQYF
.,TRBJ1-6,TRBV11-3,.,TGTGCCAGCAGCTCCGGACAGCCAAATTCACCCCTCCACTTT,CASSSGQPNSPLHF
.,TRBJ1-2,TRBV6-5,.,TGTGCCAGCAGTTACTCGCCAGGGATATATGGTGGCTACACCTTC,CASSYSPGIYGGYTF
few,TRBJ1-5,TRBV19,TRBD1,TGTGCCAGTAGTGCGGGCAGGGGGTATCAGCCCCAGCATTTT,CASSAGRGYQPQHF
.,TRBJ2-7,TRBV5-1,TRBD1,TGCGCCAGCAGCCCTCAAACCGGGACAGGGGCCTACGAGCAGTACTTC,CASSPQTGTGAYEQYF
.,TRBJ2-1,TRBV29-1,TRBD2,TGCAGCGTTGGACTAGCGGGGGGGCATGAGCAGTTCTTC,CSVGLAGGHEQFF
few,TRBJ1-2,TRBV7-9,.,TGTGCCAGCAGCCCTCGGGGAGCTAACTATGGCTACACCTTC,CASSPRGANYGYTF
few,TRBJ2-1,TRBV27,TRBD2,TGTGCCAGCATCTTACTAGCGGGGGGTTACAATGAGCAGTTCTTC,CASILLAGGYNEQFF
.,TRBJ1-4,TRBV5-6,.,TGTGCCAGCAGCTTGCGAGGGCGAATGGATGAAAAACTGTTTTTT,CASSLRGRMDEKLFF
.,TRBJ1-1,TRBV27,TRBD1,TGTGCCAGCAGTCCGGGACAGGTAAACACTGAAGCTTTCTTT,CASSPGQVNTEAFF
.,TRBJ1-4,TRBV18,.,TGTGCCAGCTCACCAAGGCAGGATGAAAAACTGTTTTTT,CASSPRQDEKLFF
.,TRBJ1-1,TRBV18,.,TGTGCCAGCTCACCACCGCAGGGGATGAACACTGAAGCTTTCTTT,CASSPPQGMNTEAFF
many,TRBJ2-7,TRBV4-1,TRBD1,TGCGCCAGCAGCCCCGGGACAGCTTCCTACGAGCAGTACTTC,CASSPGTASYEQYF
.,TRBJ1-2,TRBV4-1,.,TGCGCCAGCAGCCTTAACGGGGGGGTCGTGGATGGCTACACCTTC,CASSLNGGVVDGYTF
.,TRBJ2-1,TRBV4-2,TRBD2,TGTGCCAGCAGCCAAGTTATTAGCGGGAGAAAGGTTGAGCAGTTCTTC,CASSQVISGRKVEQFF
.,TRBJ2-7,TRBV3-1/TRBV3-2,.,TGTGCCAGCAGCCACATGGGCGCCTCCTACGAGCAGTACTTC,CASSHMGASYEQYF